Following are 21 T cell receptor beta chains from one sample sequenced in a study of T cell repertoires in cytomegalovirus infection. TCRdb reprocessed the reads with MiXCR, giving one entry per CDR3 protein. Of 150,000 or so distinct CDR3 sequences in the sample, 6.5% were seen once. The sample comprised PBMCs. The receptors originated from a human donor in good health (CMV status not recorded). Some clones in this sample may be carry-over from other donors' samples.

This clonotype was seen at least ten times. The rearrangement uses TRBV20-1 and TRBJ1-3; no definite D call. Trimming removed 0 bases from V and 0 bases from J, with 3 bases in between. Germline V gene sequence: CDR1 DFQATT, CDR2 SNEGSKA (reference sequence). CDR3 length: 13 residues. CDR3 protein: CSARDPSGNTIYF. Written as DNA, the CDR3 is TGCAGTGCTAGAGATCCCTCTGGAAACACCATATATTTT.

This clonotype was seen many times. The chain combines TRBV7-2 with TRBJ1-2, with a tentative D call TRBD1 (6 bases). This CDR3 spans 13 amino acids. Trimming stripped 4 bases from V and 4 bases from J, with 10 bases between. Germline CDR1 is SGHTA and CDR2 is FQGNSA. CDR3 sequence reads: CASSSTGTYGYTF. For the CDR3, the DNA is TGTGCCAGCAGCTCTACAGGGACCTATGGCTACACCTTC.

In its sample, this clonotype was seen many times. The chain links TRBV7-3 to TRBJ1-2; D is perhaps TRBD1 (6 bases). Between the trimmed V and J ends, which lost 5 bases and 4 bases, there was a span of 14 bases. CDR1 is SGHTA and CDR2 is FQGTGA in the germline V gene. CDR3 length: 14 residues. The CDR3 loop reads CASSPQGRGYGYTF. Here the CDR3 DNA reads TGTGCCAGCAGCCCCCAGGGGCGAGGCTATGGCTACACCTTC.

There are a few counts of this clonotype. The chain has TRBV7-2 and TRBJ1-2, with D unresolved. The CDR3 runs 13 residues. V lost 5 bases, J lost 4 bases, and 11 bases lay in between. Germline-derived CDR1 and CDR2 are SGHTA and FQGNSA. The CDR3 sequence: CASSTRRGYGYTF. CDR3 bases: TGTGCCAGCAGCACCCGACGGGGCTATGGCTACACCTTC.

This chain links TRBV20-1 with TRBJ2-2; TRBD2 matches at 8 bases. This CDR3 has 16 residues. Germline CDR1 reads DFQATT; CDR2 reads SNEGSKA (reference sequence). The V gene end was trimmed by 1 base and the J gene end by 7 bases; junction bases not matched to a gene: 11. The CDR3 loop reads CSARVNGGAGGGELFF. The CDR3 region has the DNA TGCAGTGCTAGAGTTAACGGGGGGGCCGGGGGCGGGGAGCTGTTTTTT.

The J gene is TRBJ2-2, the V gene TRBV5-4; 9 nucleotides match TRBD1. CDR1 is SGHNT and CDR2 is YYREEE in the germline V gene (reference sequence). V was clipped by 3 bases and J by 7 bases; unmatched bases: 16. This CDR3 is built from 18 residues. The CDR3 loop reads CASSSGPTGGQKDGELFF. CDR3 coding DNA: TGTGCCAGCAGCTCCGGGCCGACAGGGGGGCAAAAAGACGGGGAGCTGTTTTTT.

The sample holds a few counts of this clonotype. J is TRBJ2-7 and V is TRBV29-1, with D maybe TRBD2 (6 bases). The CDR3 extends over 13 amino acids. Trimming took 4 bases from V and 3 from J, leaving 13 bases between them. The germline V gene has CDR1 SQVTM and CDR2 ANQGSEA. The CDR3 spells CSVVPGLNYEQYF. CDR3 DNA sequence: TGCAGCGTTGTACCGGGACTGAACTACGAGCAGTACTTC.

This clonotype was observed many times. The chain employs TRBV7-9 and TRBJ2-1; a possible D gene is TRBD2 (6 bases). Trimming pared 5 bases from V and 4 bases from J, leaving 18 bases between. CDR3 length: 16 amino acids. The germline CDR1 and CDR2 sequences are SEHNR and FQNEAQ (reference sequence). The CDR3 nucleotides read TGTGCCAGCAGCAAAGGGTCCGCGGGAATATACAATGAGCAGTTCTTC. Translation gives CASSKGSAGIYNEQFF.

The chain employs TRBV20-1 and TRBJ1-6; D perhaps matches TRBD1 (6 bases). The length of the CDR3 is 15 residues. Trimming pared 3 bases from V and 4 bases from J, leaving 13 bases between. Germline CDR1 and CDR2: DFQATT and SNEGSKA (reference sequence). The CDR3: CSARGPGDYNSPLHF. The CDR3 DNA sequence: TGCAGTGCTAGGGGACCAGGGGATTATAATTCACCCCTCCACTTT.

The sample holds many counts of this clonotype. This CDR3 is CASSLRRSAGELFF. CDR3 in DNA: TGTGCCAGCAGCTTAAGGCGGTCAGCCGGGGAGCTGTTTTTT. The chain links TRBV7-3 to TRBJ2-2, with D unresolved. V shed 1 base and J shed 6 bases, with 9 bases lying between them. The CDR3 covers 14 residues. In germline, CDR1 is SGHTA, CDR2 FQGTGA.

This clonotype showed up many times. This rearrangement joins TRBV7-6 to TRBJ2-7, with D tentatively TRBD1 or TRBD2 (5 bases each). Trimming cost V 5 bases and J 3 bases, with 17 bases left between them. Germline-derived CDR1 and CDR2 are SGHVS and FNYEAQ. The CDR3 extends over 15 amino acids. CDR3 region: CASSPFGTGSYEQYF. The CDR3 nucleotides read TGTGCCAGCAGCCCATTCGGGACGGGAAGCTACGAGCAGTACTTC.

The CDR3 region is CSAWARGTANTGELFF. The CDR3 DNA sequence: TGCAGTGCTTGGGCTAGGGGGACAGCGAACACCGGGGAGCTGTTTTTT. The J gene is TRBJ2-2, the V gene TRBV20-1; 7 positions agree with TRBD1. From germline, CDR1 is DFQATT and CDR2 SNEGSKA (reference sequence). There are 16 residues in the CDR3. The ends lost 5 bases at V and 0 bases at J; junction bases unmatched: 9.

This clonotype was detected ten times or more. The V call is TRBV6-1, the J call TRBJ1-1, with D unresolved. This CDR3 comprises 13 residues. The germline V gene has CDR1 MNHNS and CDR2 SASEGT. Trimming shortened V by 4 bases and J by 1 base, and 7 bases separated the two germline ends. The DNA of the CDR3 is TGTGCCAGCAGTGGATCAGGGAACACTGAAGCTTTCTTT. Encoded protein: CASSGSGNTEAFF.

The CDR3 reads CASVGNSYEQYF. The CDR3 nucleotides read TGTGCCAGCGTCGGGAACTCCTACGAGCAGTACTTC. This chain connects TRBV6-2 or TRBV6-3 to TRBJ2-7; tentative D call: TRBD2 (5 bases). This CDR3 has 12 residues. V was trimmed by 8 bases and J by 0 bases, leaving 8 bases between them. Germline CDR1 MNHEY, CDR2 SVGEGT.

This clonotype was recorded many times. The CDR3 coding sequence is TGTGCCAGCAGCTTAACTGGTGGGGGGGCAAGCACTGAAGCTTTCTTT. Its translation: CASSLTGGGASTEAFF. V and J are TRBV7-3 and TRBJ1-1; D may be TRBD1 (6 bases). This CDR3 spans 16 amino acids. CDR1 is SGHTA and CDR2 is FQGTGA in the germline V gene. Trimming cost V 0 bases and J 4 bases, with 15 bases left between them.

This clonotype was counted at least ten times. V is TRBV7-2 and J is TRBJ2-3; D is uncertain. Looked up from germline, CDR1 is SGHTA and CDR2 is FQGNSA. The CDR3 extends over 18 amino acids. The V gene lost 5 bases and the J gene lost 1 base, with 22 bases spanning the gap. CDR3 sequence (DNA): TGTGCCAGCAGCCTACCTCCGGCGCTAATATCGGGCACAGATACGCAGTATTTT. It specifies CASSLPPALISGTDTQYF. Drawing the rest from reference TRBV7-2 and TRBJ2-3, the complete variable domain is GAGVSQSPSNKVTEKGKDVELRCDPISGHTALYWYRQSLGQGLEFLIYFQGNSAPDKSGLPSDRFSAERTGGSVSTLTIQRTQQEDSAVYLCASSLPPALISGTDTQYFGPGTRLTVL.

This clonotype was picked up a small number of times. The V and J genes are TRBV6-6 and TRBJ2-1, with 7 nucleotides matching TRBD2. The germline V gene has CDR1 MNHNY and CDR2 SVGAGI (reference sequence). V shed 6 bases and J 0 bases; nucleotides not matched to a gene: 11. The CDR3 covers 17 residues. The CDR3 DNA is TGTGCCAGCAGCCACTCCGGGGGGACCAACTCCTACAATGAGCAGTTCTTC. The encoded protein is CASSHSGGTNSYNEQFF.

This clonotype was recorded many times. This CDR3 reads CASSHRDTNEQFF. The CDR3 DNA reads TGTGCCAGCAGCCACCGGGACACCAATGAGCAGTTCTTC. This sequence joins TRBV7-6 and TRBJ2-1, with TRBD1 as a possible D gene (6 bases). The CDR3 has 13 amino acids. With 5 bases removed from V and 6 bases from J, the gap between germline ends came to 11 bases. Germline loops: CDR1 SGHVS, CDR2 FNYEAQ.

This clonotype came up many times. The chain carries TRBV7-2 and TRBJ1-2; tentatively, D is TRBD1 (5 bases). The CDR3 loop spans 13 amino acids. Per germline, CDR1 SGHTA and CDR2 FQGNSA. Trimming took 7 bases from V and 4 from J, leaving 13 bases between them. Here the CDR3 DNA reads TGTGCCAGCACCCTGGTGGGGCTCTATGGCTACACCTTC. Amino acid sequence: CASTLVGLYGYTF.

In this sample, this clonotype turned up many times. This chain joins TRBV7-2 and TRBJ2-7, with TRBD2 matching 10 bases. In germline, CDR1 is SGHTA, CDR2 FQGNSA. The CDR3 sequence is 14 residues long. V lost 5 bases and J lost 6; bases outside the gene matches: 7. CDR3 in amino acids: CASSGAGGHLEQYF. CDR3 DNA sequence: TGTGCCAGCAGCGGAGCGGGGGGGCATCTCGAGCAGTACTTC.

In this sample, this clonotype turned up many times. The chain combines TRBV7-2 with TRBJ1-2; a weak D match, TRBD1 (6 bases). This CDR3 is built from 16 residues. Germline lookup yields CDR1 SGHTA and CDR2 FQGNSA. Trimming left V 1 base short and J 4 bases short, with 16 bases between. This chain's CDR3 is CASSLGAPGAGYGYTF. DNA for the CDR3: TGTGCCAGCAGCTTAGGGGCACCGGGGGCTGGCTATGGCTACACCTTC.